A single sample is the source of the 30 T cell receptor beta chains below, sequenced in a study of cytomegalovirus exposure and HLA in healthy donors. The PCR made use of 60 Vbeta and 13 Jbeta primers. The method was immunoSEQ multiplex PCR; TCRdb's version includes in-frame clones alone and lacks a portion of them. The table has roughly 200,000 clones, about four fifths seen once; the top ten hold about 3.5%. Specimen: PBMCs. The receptors come from a man aged 40-50 years in good health and CMV-seropositive.

The rearrangement joins TRBV9 to TRBJ2-1; the D gene is possibly TRBD2 (5 bases). CDR3 length: 13 residues. Germline V gives CDR1 SGDLS, CDR2 YYNGEE. The V end lost 0 bases, the J end lost 4 bases, and 5 bases lay between the germline ends. The CDR3 DNA is TGTGCCAGCAGCGTAGCGGGGTACAATGAGCAGTTCTTC. Protein product: CASSVAGYNEQFF. The full variable domain, rest sourced from reference TRBV9 and TRBJ2-1, is DSGVTQTPKHLITATGQRVTLRCSPRSGDLSVYWYQQSLDQGLQFLIQYYNGEERAKGNILERFSAQQFPDLHSELNLSSLELGDSALYFCASSVAGYNEQFFGPGTRLTVL.

This clone was seen more than once but under ten times. The V gene is TRBV7-8, the J gene TRBJ2-1, with 9 bases aligning to TRBD1. The CDR3 contains 18 residues. The V and J ends lost 4 bases and 1 base, in that order; junction bases with no gene match: 11. The V gene's germline CDR1 is SGHVS and CDR2 FQNEAQ. Written as DNA, the CDR3 is TGTGCCAGCAGCTCCTACCTCGGGGGACAGGGATCCTACAATGAGCAGTTCTTC. Translating it yields CASSSYLGGQGSYNEQFF.

This clone has only one observation. The chain recombines TRBV4-1 with TRBJ1-1, with D uncertain. CDR1 and CDR2 (germline): MGHRA, YSYEKL. There are 14 residues in the CDR3. V lost 1 base to trimming and J lost 8 bases, with 14 bases between them. CDR3 coding DNA: TGCGCCAGCAGCCAAGGGTACACACGCAACGAAGCTTTCTTT. It codes for CASSQGYTRNEAFF.

The V and J genes are TRBV6-6 and TRBJ1-1, with TRBD1 matching over 9 bases. There are 16 residues in the CDR3. J was trimmed by 1 base and V by 6 bases; bases with no gene match: 9. Germline V lookup: CDR1 MNHNY, CDR2 SVGAGI (reference sequence). CDR3 region: CASSSPEGQGNTEAFF. CDR3 DNA sequence: TGTGCCAGCAGCTCTCCCGAGGGACAGGGGAACACTGAAGCTTTCTTT.

The chain is built from TRBV6-5 and TRBJ2-2, with D possibly being TRBD1 (6 bases). V was cut by 2 bases and J by 0 bases, with 10 bases left in between. This CDR3 comprises 16 residues. In germline, CDR1 is MNHEY, CDR2 SVGAGI. In nucleotides, the CDR3 is TGTGCCAGCAGTTACCCCGGACAGACGAACACCGGGGAGCTGTTTTTT. As protein: CASSYPGQTNTGELFF.

V and J are TRBV5-4 and TRBJ2-3; D perhaps matches TRBD1 (5 bases). Trimming removed 0 bases from V and 2 bases from J, with 13 bases in between. This CDR3 has 16 amino acids. CDR1 is SGHNT and CDR2 is YYREEE in the germline V gene (reference sequence). For the CDR3, the DNA is TGTGCCAGCAGCTTGGCCAGGGTGGGTTTCACAGATACGCAGTATTTT. Residues: CASSLARVGFTDTQYF.

The chain recombines TRBV6-1 with TRBJ1-6; D is ambiguous. The germline gives CDR1 MNHNS, CDR2 SASEGT. V was shortened by 2 bases and J by 11 bases, with 13 bases between the two germline ends. The length of the CDR3 is 14 residues. CDR3 amino acids: CASSERLREAPLHF. CDR3 bases: TGTGCCAGCAGTGAACGTCTGAGGGAGGCACCCCTCCACTTT.

The chain joins TRBV11-1 to TRBJ2-7; D might be TRBD2 (5 bases). From germline, CDR1 is SGHAT and CDR2 FQDESV (reference sequence). The CDR3 has 14 residues. The V end lost 5 bases, the J end lost 0 bases, and 11 bases lay between the germline ends. The CDR3 spells CASSPGSFSYEQYF. The CDR3 nucleotides read TGTGCCAGCAGCCCGGGATCTTTCTCCTACGAGCAGTACTTC.

The gene calls are TRBV28 and TRBJ2-7; D unclear. Trimming stripped 6 bases from V and 2 bases from J, with 20 bases between. Germline CDR1 and CDR2: MDHEN and SYDVKM. The CDR3 extends over 16 amino acids. The CDR3 loop is CASSSPLVLITYEQYF. For the CDR3, the DNA is TGTGCCAGCAGCTCACCGCTAGTACTAATTACCTACGAGCAGTACTTC.

This sequence joins TRBV5-8 and TRBJ1-5; no clear D. Trimming took 0 bases from V and 6 from J, leaving 7 bases between them. CDR3 length: 13 residues. Germline values: CDR1 SGHTS, CDR2 YDEGEE. CDR3 coding DNA: TGTGCCAGCAGCTTGGAAGGCGGTCAGCCCCAGCATTTT. This encodes CASSLEGGQPQHF.

The V gene is TRBV12-5, the J gene TRBJ2-7, with 7 bases aligning to TRBD1. V lost 4 bases and J lost 5; bases outside the gene matches: 17. The CDR3 is made up of 17 amino acids. Germline loops: CDR1 LGHNT, CDR2 FRNRAP. Here the CDR3 DNA reads TGTGCTAGTGGTTACGGGACAGTAGTAGTCGCGAGCCACGAGCAGTACTTC. Amino acids: CASGYGTVVVASHEQYF.

This rearrangement joins TRBV11-2 to TRBJ2-1, with 8 nucleotides matching TRBD2. This CDR3 is 16 amino acids long. From germline, CDR1 is SGHAT and CDR2 FQNNGV. V was clipped by 6 bases and J by 7 bases; unmatched bases: 14. The DNA for the CDR3 is TGTGCCAGCAGAAAATGGGGGGCGGGGGGTTCGAATGAGCAGTTCTTC. Translated: CASRKWGAGGSNEQFF.

The chain carries TRBV4-2 and TRBJ2-3; weak D call: TRBD1 (5 bases). The CDR3 runs 21 residues. Germline V gene sequence: CDR1 LGHNA, CDR2 YNFKEQ. The V end was cut by 0 bases, the J end by 2 bases, with 27 bases between. The CDR3 DNA reads TGTGCCAGCAGCCAAGAGGGGCAGGGTCACACCTTCCCCCGACTCACAGATACGCAGTATTTT. This encodes CASSQEGQGHTFPRLTDTQYF.

CDR3 residues: CASSLGQGGSPLHF. As DNA, the CDR3 is TGTGCCAGCAGCCTGGGACAGGGCGGATCACCCCTCCACTTT. The V call is TRBV7-8, the J call TRBJ1-6; TRBD1 agrees at 9 bases. Germline CDR1 and CDR2: SGHVS and FQNEAQ. J was trimmed by 10 bases and V by 5 bases; bases with no gene match: 6. The CDR3 length is 14 residues.

This clone was observed a single time. This chain links TRBV6-5 with TRBJ2-3; a weak D match, TRBD2 (5 bases). The germline gives CDR1 MNHEY, CDR2 SVGAGI. V lost 2 bases, J lost 6 bases, and 9 bases lay in between. The CDR3 sequence is 13 residues long. CDR3 amino acids: CASSYVTGDTQYF. CDR3 DNA: TGTGCCAGCAGTTACGTGACGGGGGATACGCAGTATTTT.

The genes are TRBV5-1 and TRBJ2-5, with 7 bases matching TRBD2. The V and J ends lost 0 bases and 5 bases, in that order; junction bases with no gene match: 7. Germline V lookup: CDR1 SGHRS, CDR2 YFSETQ. The CDR3 runs 15 residues. The CDR3 DNA is TGCGCCAGCAGCTTGGGAAATCAGGGAGGGGAGACCCAGTACTTC. Residues: CASSLGNQGGETQYF.

V is TRBV4-2 and J is TRBJ2-7, with 10 bases lining up with TRBD2. V shed 0 bases, J shed 4 bases, and the junction held 6 bases outside the gene matches. Germline CDR1 reads LGHNA; CDR2 reads YNFKEQ. The length of the CDR3 is 16 residues. The CDR3 loop is CASSQEASGGWYEQYF. DNA of the CDR3: TGTGCCAGCAGCCAAGAAGCTAGCGGGGGCTGGTACGAGCAGTACTTC.

V and J are TRBV6-6 and TRBJ2-7; a possible D gene is TRBD1 (6 bases). Germline V CDR1 and CDR2: MNHNY, SVGAGI (reference sequence). With 8 bases removed from V and 0 bases from J, the gap between germline ends came to 14 bases. The CDR3 extends over 14 amino acids. The CDR3 sequence: CASQDSRYSYEQYF. The CDR3 nucleotides are TGTGCCAGCCAGGACAGTCGATACTCCTACGAGCAGTACTTC.

The rearrangement links TRBV11-2 to TRBJ2-2; 11 bases are a match to TRBD1. Trimming at V came to 5 bases and at J to 7 bases, leaving 15 bases not matched to a gene. The CDR3 has 18 amino acids. Germline values: CDR1 SGHAT, CDR2 FQNNGV. Written as DNA, the CDR3 is TGTGCCAGCAGCCCAGTAGCCGGACAGGGGGCGCGAGACGGGGAGCTGTTTTTT. This encodes CASSPVAGQGARDGELFF. The complete variable domain, with remaining parts taken from reference TRBV11-2 and TRBJ2-2, reads EAGVAQSPRYKIIEKRQSVAFWCNPISGHATLYWYQQILGQGPKLLIQFQNNGVVDDSQLPKDRFSAERLKGVDSTLKIQPAKLEDSAVYLCASSPVAGQGARDGELFFGEGSRLTVL.

Details on this clone: At one boundary the junction diverges from the germline segment, which might be a read error. V usage is TRBV7-9 and J usage is TRBJ2-7; D uncertain. The CDR3 length is 11 residues. From germline, CDR1 is SEHNR and CDR2 FQNEAQ (reference sequence). The CDR3 DNA reads as TGTTCCAGCAGCGTGCGCTACGAGCAGTACTTC. This encodes CSSSVRYEQYF.

This chain connects TRBV6-5 to TRBJ2-2; tentatively, D is TRBD1 (5 bases). The CDR3 loop spans 13 amino acids. Per the germline V gene, CDR1 is MNHEY and CDR2 is SVGAGI. Trimming shortened V by 6 bases and J by 0 bases, and 5 bases separated the two germline ends. The DNA for the CDR3 is TGTGCCAGCAGGGGGCCGAACACCGGGGAGCTGTTTTTT. This translates into CASRGPNTGELFF.

V is TRBV2 and J is TRBJ2-3; 7 bases line up with TRBD2. Trimming cost V 6 bases and J 9 bases; bases outside gene matches: 12. The CDR3 length is 14 residues. Per the germline V gene, CDR1 is SNHLY and CDR2 is FYNNEI. The CDR3 DNA is TGTGCCAGCAGGGAGACTAGCCGTTATGCGACGCAGTATTTT. Translated, it gives CASRETSRYATQYF.

The chain uses TRBV10-1 and TRBJ2-5, with 13 bases matching TRBD2. The trim removed 0 bases at V and 0 bases at J, leaving 4 bases unmatched. Germline loops: CDR1 WNHNN, CDR2 SYGVQD (reference sequence). CDR3 size: 18 residues. For the CDR3, the DNA is TGCGCCAGCAGTGAGTCGGTGGGACTAGCGGGGAACCAAGAGACCCAGTACTTC. It is translated as CASSESVGLAGNQETQYF.

This chain connects TRBV4-3 to TRBJ2-7, with 7 bases identical to TRBD1. CDR1 is LGHNA and CDR2 is YSLEER in the germline V gene. The CDR3 contains 15 residues. V trimming: 4 bases; J trimming: 2 bases; junction bases outside the gene matches: 8. The CDR3 DNA follows: TGCGCCAGCAGCCCCAGCAGGGGGAGAACCTACGAGCAGTACTTC. Translation: CASSPSRGRTYEQYF.

This sequence joins TRBV15 and TRBJ2-7; no clear D. This CDR3 spans 14 amino acids. Germline V lookup: CDR1 LNHNV, CDR2 YYDKDF (reference sequence). V was pared by 0 bases and J by 3 bases, with 9 bases between. The CDR3, as DNA: TGTGCCACCAGCAGAGATGCTCCTAACTACGAGCAGTACTTC. Translated: CATSRDAPNYEQYF.

The genes are TRBV5-1 and TRBJ2-1, with D perhaps TRBD2 (5 bases). The V gene lost 4 bases and the J gene lost 8 bases, with 16 bases spanning the gap. In germline, CDR1 is SGHRS, CDR2 YFSETQ. The CDR3 totals 14 residues. This CDR3 is CASSAGERADEQFF. The CDR3 DNA is TGCGCCAGCAGCGCCGGGGAGCGTGCCGATGAGCAGTTCTTC.

This clone occurred once. J is TRBJ1-5 and V is TRBV5-8, with a tentative D call TRBD1 (6 bases). Trimming shortened V by 4 bases and J by 7 bases, and 15 bases separated the two germline ends. The CDR3 runs to 14 residues. Germline V gives CDR1 SGHTS, CDR2 YDEGEE. CDR3 protein: CASSHSGARQPQHF. The CDR3 DNA follows: TGTGCCAGCAGCCATTCAGGGGCTCGACAGCCCCAGCATTTT.

The CDR3 sequence: CAWRAGGTDTQYF. Here the CDR3 DNA reads TGTGCCTGGAGAGCGGGAGGGACTGATACGCAGTATTTT. The chain recombines TRBV30 with TRBJ2-3, with 10 positions matching TRBD2. V trimming: 3 bases; J trimming: 6 bases; junction bases outside the gene matches: 3. This CDR3 has 13 amino acids. The germline V gene encodes CDR1 GTSNPN and CDR2 SVGIG (reference sequence).

This clone was observed a few times. The rearrangement links TRBV5-4 to TRBJ2-5; a possible D gene is TRBD2 (7 bases). This CDR3 spans 14 amino acids. Germline V gene data show CDR1 as SGHNT and CDR2 as YYREEE (reference sequence). Trimming removed 10 bases at V and 4 bases at J, with 20 bases between. For the CDR3, the DNA is TGTGCCGCGAAGGAGGAGGGAGGGGGAGAGACCCAGTACTTC. Translation gives CAAKEEGGGETQYF.

This chain uses TRBV6-1 with TRBJ2-1; D may be TRBD1 (6 bases). The V end lost 1 base, the J end lost 3 bases, and 16 bases lay between the germline ends. The CDR3 contains 17 residues. Germline-derived CDR1 and CDR2 are MNHNS and SASEGT. The CDR3 reads CASSEEEWGHFYNEQFF. The DNA for the CDR3 is TGTGCCAGCAGTGAAGAGGAGTGGGGACATTTCTACAATGAGCAGTTCTTC.